This record covers a single TCR beta chain. Here immunoSEQ multiplex PCR was the method, and the copy in TCRdb shows in-frame clones only, minus some. The table includes about 250,000 clones, 88% detected once. The CDR3 spans 15 residues. The V gene's germline CDR1 is SGHRS and CDR2 YFSETQ. V lost 4 bases to trimming and J lost 4 bases, with 18 bases between them. The data belong to a study of blood T cell repertoires in COVID-19. The source is a woman aged 25 to 45 with COVID-19, enrolled during active disease. The V gene is TRBV5-1, the J gene TRBJ2-7; possibly TRBD2 for D (6 bases). Sequencing input: peripheral blood. CDR3 nucleotides: TGCGCCAGCAGCCGGGGGACGGCAGGGCAGTACGAGCAGTACTTC. It yields the protein CASSRGTAGQYEQYF.